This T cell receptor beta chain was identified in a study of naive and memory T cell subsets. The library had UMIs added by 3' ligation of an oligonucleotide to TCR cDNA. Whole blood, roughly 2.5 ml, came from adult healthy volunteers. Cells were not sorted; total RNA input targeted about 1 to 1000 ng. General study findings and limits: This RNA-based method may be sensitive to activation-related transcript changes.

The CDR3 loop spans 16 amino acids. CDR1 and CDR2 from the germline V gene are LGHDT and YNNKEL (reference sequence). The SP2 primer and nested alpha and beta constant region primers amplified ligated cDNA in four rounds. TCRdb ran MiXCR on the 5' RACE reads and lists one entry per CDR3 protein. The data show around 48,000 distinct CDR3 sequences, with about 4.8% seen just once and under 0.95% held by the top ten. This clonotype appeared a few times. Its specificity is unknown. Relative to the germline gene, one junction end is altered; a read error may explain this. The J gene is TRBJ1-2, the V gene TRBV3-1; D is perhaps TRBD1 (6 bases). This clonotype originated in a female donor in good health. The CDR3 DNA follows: TGTGCCAGCAGCCAAGAAGCGCTGGGGGGCGGCTATGGCGACACCTTC. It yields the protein CASSQEALGGGYGDTF.